A single sample gave rise to the 5 T cell receptor beta chains below, sequenced in a study of cytomegalovirus exposure and HLA in healthy donors. In the PCR, 60 Vbeta and 13 Jbeta primers were used. The assay was immunoSEQ multiplex PCR, and TCRdb's table has in-frame clones only and misses some. The sample shows a few hundred thousand clones, almost 85% of them seen only once. Sequenced sample: PBMCs. The source is a middle-aged woman in good health and CMV-seronegative.

The chain combines TRBV6-1 with TRBJ1-2, with D perhaps TRBD1 (5 bases). This CDR3 has 13 amino acids. Per germline, CDR1 MNHNS and CDR2 SASEGT. The ends were cut back, 4 bases at V and 7 bases at J, with 13 bases in the middle. CDR3 coding DNA: TGTGCCAGCAGTGTTCGGGGGTTAGGTGGCTACACCTTC. Translation gives CASSVRGLGGYTF.

This sequence joins TRBV27 and TRBJ1-1; TRBD1 aligns across 8 bases. The germline gives CDR1 MNHEY, CDR2 SMNVEV (reference sequence). J lost 3 bases, V lost 6 bases, and 6 bases had no gene match. The length of the CDR3 is 14 residues. The CDR3 DNA reads TGTGCCAGCAGAAGACAGGGGTTGGACACTGAAGCTTTCTTT. Encoded protein: CASRRQGLDTEAFF.

The rearrangement joins TRBV11-2 to TRBJ2-3; 11 bases map to TRBD2. J was trimmed by 1 base and V by 5 bases; bases with no gene match: 2. CDR1 is SGHAT, CDR2 FQNNGV, per germline. This CDR3 spans 15 amino acids. The DNA for the CDR3 is TGTGCCAGCAGCCCTAGCGGGGGGCGCACAGATACGCAGTATTTT. Translating it yields CASSPSGGRTDTQYF. Drawing the rest from reference TRBV11-2 and TRBJ2-3, the complete variable domain is EAGVAQSPRYKIIEKRQSVAFWCNPISGHATLYWYQQILGQGPKLLIQFQNNGVVDDSQLPKDRFSAERLKGVDSTLKIQPAKLEDSAVYLCASSPSGGRTDTQYFGPGTRLTVL.

Here the CDR3 reads CASSVIGADTEAFF. The CDR3 bases are TGTGCCAGCAGCGTAATAGGGGCCGACACTGAAGCTTTCTTT. This chain joins TRBV9 and TRBJ1-1, with D perhaps TRBD1 (5 bases). CDR1 and CDR2 from the germline V gene are SGDLS and YYNGEE. V shed 1 base and J shed 3 bases, with 10 bases lying between them. The CDR3 runs 14 residues.

This chain uses TRBV28 with TRBJ1-5, with 8 bases that match TRBD1. V gave up 7 bases and J gave up 7 bases; unmatched junction bases: 9. The CDR3 consists of 14 residues. Looked up from germline, CDR1 is MDHEN and CDR2 is SYDVKM. The CDR3 coding sequence is TGTGCCAGCATTGAACAGGGGGTAGGGCAGCCCCAGCATTTT. Translation gives CASIEQGVGQPQHF. The complete variable domain, with remaining parts taken from reference TRBV28 and TRBJ1-5, reads DVKVTQSSRYLVKRTGEKVFLECVQDMDHENMFWYRQDPGLGLRLIYFSYDVKMKEKGDIPEGYSVSREKKERFSLILESASTNQTSMYLCASIEQGVGQPQHFGDGTRLSIL.